The TCR beta chain described here comes from a study of T cell repertoires in aging, cancer and after chemotherapy. Turning to the study itself: Roughly 10 million TCR reads made up the full dataset. General study findings and limits: Median generation probability rose over the chemotherapy interval in each cancer cohort, suggesting rebound thymic output. Compared with age-matched healthy donors, untreated hematological or solid cancer patients showed higher blood TCR clonality.

TRB rearrangements spanning V, D and J were amplified using mixed TRB-A/B primers. TCRdb used MiXCR to reprocess the multiplex PCR reads, holding one entry per CDR3 protein. Counted here are 10,000 to 15,000 distinct CDR3 sequences, approximately 34% occurring once; the ten biggest clones make up under 7%. On this clonotype: Its antigen is still unknown.

The J segment lost 4 bases and the V segment lost 6 bases, leaving 5 bases of the junction unmatched. Germline CDR1 and CDR2: MNHEY and SMNVEV (reference sequence). The CDR3 runs to 14 residues. Peripheral blood genomic DNA, not sorted cells or RNA, was the template. The chain links TRBV27 to TRBJ2-7, with TRBD2 identical over 11 bases. Specimen: blood. The TCR originated in a human donor in good health. The donor label of this sample is uncertain. The CDR3 here is CASSPSSGGYEQYF. In nucleotides, the CDR3 is TGTGCCAGCAGCCCATCTAGCGGGGGGTACGAGCAGTACTTC.